This entry is about one T cell receptor beta chain. This clonotype has a handful of counts. Its recognized antigen is unknown. No quality values exist for individual bases; no much larger clone is one base distant. This specimen belongs to a study of T-cell memory formation after mild COVID-19 (dated by TCRdb to the early 2020s). For the wider study: TCR sequence clusters from the two donors were found to be largely donor specific. In a couple of donors, T-cell clones that expanded and contracted after mild COVID-19 were followed by sequencing TCRalpha and TCRbeta repertoires longitudinally. Two young, previously healthy adult volunteers, one female and one male, were included in the cohort.

Sequences SGHKS (CDR1) and YYEKEE (CDR2) are obtained from the germline V gene (reference sequence). Cut back by 2 bases and 4 bases, the V and J ends lie 11 bases apart. There are 14 amino acids in the CDR3, from cysteine to phenylalanine inclusive. CDR3 DNA only is kept here, 42 bases in frame from base 1. Points the paper makes about the study in general: The study covered only a couple of mild cases, and larger cohorts including severe cases with pre-infection samples were considered necessary. From day 15 to 85, contracting clones showed balanced CD4/CD8 phenotypes, whereas a second wave of clones that expanded from day 15 to 37 leaned towards CD4+. Some responding clones were detected in pre-infection memory, suggesting pre-existing cross-reactive memory T cells joined the SARS-CoV-2 response. Whether the second-wave clones peaking on day 37 were SARS-CoV-2 specific was not confirmed. Contracting CD4+ clones turned up mainly in the CM and EM memory subsets, whereas EMRA was where CD8+ clones were enriched.

Sequenced on an Illumina NovaSeq 6000. Using 5'RACE with constant-segment primers, TCRalpha and TCRbeta cDNA libraries were constructed, with sample barcodes and unique molecular identifiers added in the process. RNA was extracted from every sample with Trizol reagent. Library amplification was performed in two PCR steps, and a second sample barcode and Illumina TruSeq adapters were introduced in the second step. The libraries were sequenced on an Illumina NovaSeq using 2 x 150 bp paired-end reads. Regarding the original processing steps: Demultiplexing of reads and collapsing into UMI-guided consensus sequences were performed with migec v1.2.7. Using mixcr v2.1.11, UMI consensuses were aligned to TRA and TRB V and J templates and then assembled into clonotypes. Expanded or contracted clonotypes were those called significant by both edgeR and NoisET, with noise models trained on biological replicates. For edgeR calls, a false discovery rate-adjusted p below 0.01 and a log2 fold-change threshold of 1 were applied. As an exploratory analysis of dynamics, PCA with hierarchical clustering was applied to max-normalized trajectories of the 1000 most abundant clonotypes. Separately sequenced CD4+ and CD8+ repertoires were used to assign the CD4 or CD8 phenotype of responding clones. Clones were called with MiXCR by TCRdb after fastp trimmed the public reads at Q25, and only in-frame beta chains were retained. Every entry covers one CDR3 protein and lists the most common genes and DNA from its rows. The V and J calls here are based on TCRdb, not the publication. The sample has fewer than 550,000 distinct CDR3 sequences on record, 15% to 25% of them singletons. The ten largest clonotypes hold approximately 8.4% of the sample.

Ficoll-Paque density gradient centrifugation was used to isolate PBMCs. The chain is encoded by TRBV5-5 joined to TRBJ2-3; the D gene may be TRBD1 or TRBD2, since each aligns over 6 bases. The sample consisted of PBMCs or a T cell subset sorted from them (not recorded which). The TCR was taken from an adult woman who had mild COVID-19 (a few samples of this study predate the infection). The sample titles of this study are shuffled in the database, so cell type and time point are left out; the donor was told from shared clones. In nucleotide form, the sequence is TGTGCCAGCAGCTTAGGGGGGACGGCAGATACGCAGTATTTT. Its protein is CASSLGGTADTQYF.